A single count supports the clone carrying this T cell receptor beta chain. Its matching antigen is unknown. This entry is derived from a study of cytomegalovirus exposure and HLA in healthy donors. Looking at the study overall: HLA-typed donors contributed some 87 million unique TCRs, which were held in an early data release.

The CDR3 is 16 residues long. Germline CDR1 is MNHEY and CDR2 is SMNVEV (reference sequence). V lost 10 bases, J lost 4 bases, and 16 bases stayed unmatched. This PCR relied on a set of 60 Vbeta primers and 13 Jbeta primers. Generated by immunoSEQ multiplex PCR, the TCRdb table keeps only in-frame clones and is missing some. The table includes around 150,000 clones, about two thirds detected once. Findings and caveats of the study: Earlier findings revealed that most TCR beta V segments proved productive either about 87% or about 30% of the time. Some highly shared sequence variants likely arose as a pipeline artifact.

Input material: PBMCs. The chain is built from TRBV27 and TRBJ2-1; 7 bases match TRBD2. This clonotype was obtained from a man aged 25-45 years in good health and CMV-seropositive. The CDR3 DNA reads TGTGCCACCTGGGGAGGCGGGAGCGGTCGATACAATGAGCAGTTCTTC. Translation: CATWGGGSGRYNEQFF.